This T cell receptor (beta chain) was recorded in a study of blood T cell repertoires in COVID-19. For the study at large: The United States, Italy and Spain provided the acute and convalescent COVID-19 samples. Sources were T cells, B-cell-depleted T cells, or PBMCs; the material itself was cDNA or gDNA.

In the original analysis: Researchers report that nucleated cell counts were estimated from reference gene primer amplification. Only in-frame clones appear in the TCRdb table, and some are missing; sequencing was by immunoSEQ multiplex PCR. V and J calls and clone size are those listed in that table; D and trimming were worked out from the DNA. This sample has 35,000 or so clones, with roughly 80% found just once. Germline lookup yields CDR1 MNHEY and CDR2 SMNVEV (reference sequence). The CDR3 sequence is 14 residues long. V shed 2 bases and J shed 0 bases, with 6 bases lying between them. The TCR comes from an elderly man with active or convalescent COVID-19. The chain recombines TRBV27 with TRBJ2-3, with D hard to call. Sequenced input: peripheral blood. The CDR3 spells CASSLKSSTDTQYF. In nucleotides, the CDR3 is TGTGCCAGCAGTTTAAAAAGCAGCACAGATACGCAGTATTTT.